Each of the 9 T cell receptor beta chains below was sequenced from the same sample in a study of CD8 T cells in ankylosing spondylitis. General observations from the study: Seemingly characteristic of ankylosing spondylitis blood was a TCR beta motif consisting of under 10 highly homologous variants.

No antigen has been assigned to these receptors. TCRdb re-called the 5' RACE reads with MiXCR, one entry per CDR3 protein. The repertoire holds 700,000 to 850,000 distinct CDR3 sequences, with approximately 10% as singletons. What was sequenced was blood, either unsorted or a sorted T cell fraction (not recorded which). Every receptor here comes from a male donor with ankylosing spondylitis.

CDR3: CASSVGPGEDSNSPLHF. DNA for the CDR3: TGTGCCAGCAGTGTCGGGCCGGGGGAGGATAGTAATTCACCCCTCCACTTT. The genes are TRBV6-2 or TRBV6-3 and TRBJ1-6, with D possibly matching TRBD1 (5 bases). Germline V gene data show CDR1 as MNHEY and CDR2 as SVGEGT. V was trimmed by 5 bases and J by 6 bases, leaving 20 bases between them. This CDR3 is 17 amino acids long.

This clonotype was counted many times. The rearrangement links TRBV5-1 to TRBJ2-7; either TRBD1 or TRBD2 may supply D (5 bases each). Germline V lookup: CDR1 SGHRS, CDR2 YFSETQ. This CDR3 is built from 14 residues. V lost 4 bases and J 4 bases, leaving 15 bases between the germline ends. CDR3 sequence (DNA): TGCGCCAGCAGCCTCCGGGACGAAGGTTACGAGCAGTACTTC. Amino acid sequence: CASSLRDEGYEQYF.

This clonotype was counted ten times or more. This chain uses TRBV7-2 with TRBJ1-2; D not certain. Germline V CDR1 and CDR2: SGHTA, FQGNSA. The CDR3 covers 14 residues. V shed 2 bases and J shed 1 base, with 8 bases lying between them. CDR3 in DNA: TGTGCCAGCAGCTTACGTCAAAATAACTATGGCTACACCTTC. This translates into CASSLRQNNYGYTF. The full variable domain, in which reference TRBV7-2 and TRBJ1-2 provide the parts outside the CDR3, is GAGVSQSPSNKVTEKGKDVELRCDPISGHTALYWYRQSLGQGLEFLIYFQGNSAPDKSGLPSDRFSAERTGGSVSTLTIQRTQQEDSAVYLCASSLRQNNYGYTFGSGTRLTVV.

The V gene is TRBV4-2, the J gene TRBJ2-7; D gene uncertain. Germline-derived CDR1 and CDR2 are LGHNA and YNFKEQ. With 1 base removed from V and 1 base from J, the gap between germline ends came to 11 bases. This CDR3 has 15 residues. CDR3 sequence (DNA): TGTGCCAGCAGCCAAGGACACCCCTCTTCCTACGAGCAGTACTTC. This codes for CASSQGHPSSYEQYF.

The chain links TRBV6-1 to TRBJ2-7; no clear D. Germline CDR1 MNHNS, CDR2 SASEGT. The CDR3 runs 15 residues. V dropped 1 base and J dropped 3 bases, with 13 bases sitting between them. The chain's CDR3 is CASSEGSTDLYEQYF. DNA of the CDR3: TGTGCCAGCAGTGAAGGGTCCACGGACCTCTACGAGCAGTACTTC.

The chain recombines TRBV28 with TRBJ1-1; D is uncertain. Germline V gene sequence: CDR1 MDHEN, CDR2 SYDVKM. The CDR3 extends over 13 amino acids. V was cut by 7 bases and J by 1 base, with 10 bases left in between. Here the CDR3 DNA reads TGTGCCAGCAAAACCGGGAGGAACACTGAAGCTTTCTTT. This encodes CASKTGRNTEAFF.

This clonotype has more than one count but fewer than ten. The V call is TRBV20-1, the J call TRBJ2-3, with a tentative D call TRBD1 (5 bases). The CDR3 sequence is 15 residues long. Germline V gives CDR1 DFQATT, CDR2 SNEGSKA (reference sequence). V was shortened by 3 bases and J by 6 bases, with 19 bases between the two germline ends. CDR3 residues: CSASKRKGMRDTQYF. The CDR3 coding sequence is TGCAGTGCTAGTAAGCGAAAGGGGATGCGGGATACGCAGTATTTT.

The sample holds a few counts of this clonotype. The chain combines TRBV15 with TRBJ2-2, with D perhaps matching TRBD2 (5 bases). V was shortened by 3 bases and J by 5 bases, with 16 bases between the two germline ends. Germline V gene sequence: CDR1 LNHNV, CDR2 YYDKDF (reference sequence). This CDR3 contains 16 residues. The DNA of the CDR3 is TGTGCCACCAGCAGGTCATCGGGGTCGGGGACCGGGGAGCTGTTTTTT. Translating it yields CATSRSSGSGTGELFF.

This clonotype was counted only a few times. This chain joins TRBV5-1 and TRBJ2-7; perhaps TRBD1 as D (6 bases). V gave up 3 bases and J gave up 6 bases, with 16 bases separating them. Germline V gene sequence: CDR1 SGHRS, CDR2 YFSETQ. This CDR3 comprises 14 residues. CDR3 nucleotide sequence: TGCGCCAGCAGCTCAGGGGTCTTGGTAGCCGAGCAGTACTTC. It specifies CASSSGVLVAEQYF.